This T cell receptor (beta chain) was recorded in a study of T cell responses to AZD1222 COVID-19 vaccine. Study in general: Samples with a second dose at about 4 or about 12 weeks were pooled together.

General study results and limits: Close to half of all spike-specific TCRs reportedly target regions of the variants that are unmutated. Spike-specific TCR breadth and depth were elevated following two AZD1222 doses.

Notes on this clone: Its antigen remains unidentified.

This CDR3 comprises 16 residues. J lost 4 bases, V lost 4 bases, and 8 bases had no gene match. The V gene's germline CDR1 is SGHRS and CDR2 YFSETQ. Sequencing was performed with immunoSEQ multiplex PCR; in TCRdb, only in-frame clones are kept and a portion is missing. The sample contains under 200,000 clones, 88% of which appear only once. The sample consisted of peripheral blood, taken on day 0 of AZD1222 vaccination. This chain links TRBV5-1 with TRBJ2-2; 9 nucleotides agree with TRBD2. The clonotype comes from an adult in good health. The CDR3 region is CASSPGGGAATGELFF. As DNA, the CDR3 is TGCGCCAGCAGCCCGGGCGGGGGGGCGGCCACCGGGGAGCTGTTTTTT. The complete variable domain, with remaining parts taken from reference TRBV5-1 and TRBJ2-2, reads KAGVTQTPRYLIKTRGQQVTLSCSPISGHRSVSWYQQTPGQGLQFLFEYFSETQRNKGNFPGRFSGRQFSNSRSEMNVSTLELGDSALYLCASSPGGGAATGELFFGEGSRLTVL.